The text below deals with one T cell receptor beta chain. No antigen is known for it. V gave up 7 bases and J gave up 1 base, with 13 bases separating them. This CDR3 contains 14 residues. Germline V CDR1 and CDR2: MNHNS, SASEGT. This entry comes from a study of T cells in localized non-small cell lung cancer. TCRdb's copy holds only in-frame clones and misses some; the assay was immunoSEQ multiplex PCR. The sample has about 59,000 clones; roughly nine tenths are singletons. Study outcomes and limitations: A median of about 54 of the top 100 tumor clones appeared in adjacent lung, which was paired and uninvolved. Longer overall survival associated with higher blood T cell density; shorter survival with higher adjacent-lung clonality.

The origin of this receptor is a man aged 35 to 69 with stage I lung adenocarcinoma. Sequences were derived from peripheral blood, sampled before any cancer treatment. The genes are TRBV6-1 and TRBJ1-1, with a tentative D call TRBD1 (5 bases). CDR3 nucleotides: TGTGCCAGCATTTGGGGCAAGGGGAACACTGAAGCTTTCTTT. Its protein product is CASIWGKGNTEAFF.